These 30 T cell receptor beta chains share one sample of origin, sequenced in a study of shared clonotypes between healthy human individuals. Clones were sequenced by immunoSEQ multiplex PCR, and TCRdb holds only the in-frame ones, with some missing. The data contain 2,500,000 or so clones, 90% to 95% of them seen just once; the ten biggest clones take up around 0.14%. Sequencing was performed on naive CD4+ T cells sorted from blood. The subset was: CD45RA+ positively selected. These receptor sequences come from a man aged 18 to 29 in good health.

This clone has more than one count but fewer than ten. J is TRBJ1-1 and V is TRBV18; D is ambiguous. With 6 bases removed from V and 1 base from J, the gap between germline ends came to 15 bases. The germline V gene encodes CDR1 KGHSH and CDR2 LQKENI. This CDR3 comprises 15 residues. As DNA, the CDR3 is TGTGCCAGCTCGCCGTCTAGGGCCACGAACACTGAAGCTTTCTTT. It encodes CASSPSRATNTEAFF.

The rearrangement joins TRBV18 to TRBJ2-7, with D tentatively TRBD1 or TRBD2 (5 bases each). The germline V and J ends were trimmed by 2 bases and 5 bases, with 19 bases remaining between them. CDR1 is KGHSH and CDR2 is LQKENI in the germline V gene. The CDR3 has 16 amino acids. Written as DNA, the CDR3 is TGTGCCAGCTCACCAATCGAAAACTTCTGGGGGAACGAGCAGTACTTC. Translating it yields CASSPIENFWGNEQYF.

This chain joins TRBV2 and TRBJ2-3; TRBD1 might be the D (5 bases). CDR1 SNHLY and CDR2 FYNNEI come from the germline V gene. The CDR3 runs to 16 residues. Trimming removed 1 base from V and 0 bases from J, with 11 bases in between. CDR3 DNA sequence: TGTGCCAGCAGTGAAGGGGGCTTCGCTAGCACAGATACGCAGTATTTT. Amino acids: CASSEGGFASTDTQYF.

In the case of this clone: Distinct nucleotide sequences in the sample also encode this CDR3. J is TRBJ2-5 and V is TRBV11-2; no reliable D call. The V end was cut by 5 bases, the J end by 5 bases, with 6 bases between. Germline CDR1 reads SGHAT; CDR2 reads FQNNGV. There are 11 residues in the CDR3. CDR3 sequence: CASSQGETQYF. The CDR3 DNA is TGTGCCAGCAGCCAAGGGGAGACCCAGTACTTC.

V is TRBV19 and J is TRBJ1-2; 11 nucleotides agree with TRBD1. The length of the CDR3 is 13 residues. Germline CDR1 is LNHDA and CDR2 is SQIVND (reference sequence). J lost 8 bases, V lost 5 bases, and 4 bases had no gene match. CDR3 region: CASSQDRGLGYTF. The CDR3 DNA is TGTGCCAGTAGTCAGGACAGGGGGCTCGGCTACACCTTC.

This clone was observed a handful of times. Different DNA sequences within this sample yield the same CDR3. This chain connects TRBV7-2 to TRBJ2-7, with D possibly matching TRBD1 (5 bases). CDR1 and CDR2 from the germline V gene are SGHTA and FQGNSA. The germline V and J ends were trimmed by 4 bases and 0 bases, with 10 bases remaining between them. The CDR3 length is 14 residues. CDR3 sequence reads: CASSSDRSSYEQYF. The DNA of the CDR3 is TGTGCCAGCAGCTCCGACAGAAGCTCCTACGAGCAGTACTTC. The whole variable domain, remainder taken from reference TRBV7-2 and TRBJ2-7, is GAGVSQSPSNKVTEKGKDVELRCDPISGHTALYWYRQSLGQGLEFLIYFQGNSAPDKSGLPSDRFSAERTGGSVSTLTIQRTQQEDSAVYLCASSSDRSSYEQYFGPGTRLTVT.

The rearrangement joins TRBV6-5 to TRBJ2-5; no definite D call. The CDR3 extends over 15 amino acids. Germline loops: CDR1 MNHEY, CDR2 SVGAGI. The V and J ends lost 6 bases and 5 bases respectively, with 19 bases between them. The chain's CDR3 is CASSRGPPKGETQYF. DNA of the CDR3: TGTGCCAGCAGCCGCGGACCGCCAAAGGGCGAGACCCAGTACTTC.

The V call is TRBV2, the J call TRBJ1-5, with D unresolved. V was clipped by 6 bases and J by 5 bases, with 8 bases between them. The CDR3 has 12 residues. Germline CDR1 SNHLY, CDR2 FYNNEI. This chain's CDR3 is CASSHPDQPQHF. CDR3 coding DNA: TGTGCCAGCAGCCACCCCGATCAGCCCCAGCATTTT.

CDR3 bases: TGTGCCAGCTCACCAGAGGTCCCAGGGGGCTTGAGCGGCTACACCTTC. Amino acids: CASSPEVPGGLSGYTF. The chain employs TRBV18 and TRBJ1-2; TRBD1 matches at 8 bases. V shed 2 bases, J shed 8 bases, and the junction held 13 bases outside the gene matches. There are 16 residues in the CDR3. Germline V lookup: CDR1 KGHSH, CDR2 LQKENI.

The chain joins TRBV4-3 to TRBJ2-7; 7 bases are a match to TRBD1. Germline V gene data show CDR1 as LGHNA and CDR2 as YSLEER. This CDR3 is built from 16 residues. V gave up 0 bases and J gave up 0 bases; unmatched junction bases: 5. CDR3 sequence reads: CASSQEWTGISYEQYF. CDR3 DNA: TGCGCCAGCAGCCAAGAGTGGACAGGCATCTCCTACGAGCAGTACTTC.

The sample holds one count of this clone. The chain couples TRBV30 to TRBJ2-7, with D unresolved. V dropped 0 bases and J dropped 2 bases, with 8 bases sitting between them. Germline V gives CDR1 GTSNPN, CDR2 SVGIG (reference sequence). The CDR3 has 13 residues. The CDR3 DNA follows: TGTGCCTGGAGTGTAGTCACAACCTACGAGCAGTACTTC. As protein: CAWSVVTTYEQYF.

The chain links TRBV7-2 to TRBJ2-2, with D perhaps given as TRBD1 or TRBD2 (5 bases each). Trimming removed 5 bases from V and 1 base from J, with 17 bases in between. The CDR3 is 17 amino acids. The germline V gene has CDR1 SGHTA and CDR2 FQGNSA. The CDR3 DNA reads as TGTGCCAGCAGCCCAACGGTGGGGACCATGAACACCGGGGAGCTGTTTTTT. Protein product: CASSPTVGTMNTGELFF.

CDR3 loop: CAWSVPRSWDYGYTF. The CDR3 nucleotides read TGTGCCTGGAGTGTACCGCGCTCCTGGGACTATGGCTACACCTTC. This chain connects TRBV30 to TRBJ1-2; D is unresolved. Germline CDR1 reads GTSNPN; CDR2 reads SVGIG (reference sequence). V lost 0 bases and J 3 bases, leaving 14 bases between the germline ends. CDR3 length equals 15 residues.

The genes are TRBV7-2 and TRBJ1-4; D remains unclear. Germline V gene data show CDR1 as SGHTA and CDR2 as FQGNSA. With 0 bases removed from V and 0 bases from J, the gap between germline ends came to 8 bases. CDR3 length: 16 residues. This CDR3 reads CASSLAWLATNEKLFF. For the CDR3, the DNA is TGTGCCAGCAGCTTAGCATGGCTTGCAACTAATGAAAAACTGTTTTTT.

The V gene is TRBV7-6, the J gene TRBJ1-4; D is undetermined. This CDR3 is built from 17 residues. The ends were cut back, 5 bases at V and 0 bases at J, with 16 bases in the middle. From germline, CDR1 is SGHVS and CDR2 FNYEAQ. The CDR3 nucleotides read TGTGCCAGCAGCACAAGAGGACGGGTTTCAACTAATGAAAAACTGTTTTTT. Its translation is CASSTRGRVSTNEKLFF.

DNA for the CDR3: TGTGCCAGCAGCGAAGGACTAGCGGGGAACCAAGAGACCCAGTACTTC. Residues: CASSEGLAGNQETQYF. The chain recombines TRBV9 with TRBJ2-5; 12 nucleotides align to TRBD2. J gave up 0 bases and V 3 bases, and 3 bases lay outside the gene matches. CDR3 length: 16 amino acids. Germline assignment: CDR1 SGDLS and CDR2 YYNGEE.

V is TRBV28 and J is TRBJ2-7; D might be TRBD2 (6 bases). CDR1 MDHEN and CDR2 SYDVKM come from the germline V gene. Trimming left V 7 bases short and J 3 bases short, with 19 bases between. The CDR3 is 15 residues long. The CDR3 spells CASTAGWGGYYEQYF. CDR3 bases: TGTGCCAGCACCGCGGGGTGGGGCGGGTACTACGAGCAGTACTTC.

V usage is TRBV7-2 and J usage is TRBJ2-5; 7 nucleotides line up with TRBD1. With V trimmed by 5 bases and J by 5 bases, 8 bases remained unmatched. This CDR3 is built from 14 residues. CDR1 SGHTA and CDR2 FQGNSA come from the germline V gene. The CDR3 loop reads CASSANRGSETQYF. In nucleotides, the CDR3 is TGTGCCAGCAGCGCAAACAGGGGCTCCGAGACCCAGTACTTC.

The chain joins TRBV5-8 to TRBJ2-1; possible D gene TRBD2, 5 bases. This CDR3 region has 15 residues. Deletions cut 2 bases from V and 4 bases from J, with 13 bases between. Germline lookup yields CDR1 SGHTS and CDR2 YDEGEE. The CDR3 DNA follows: TGTGCCAGCAGCTTTACGGGAATGGTTTACAATGAGCAGTTCTTC. This translates into CASSFTGMVYNEQFF.

V and J are TRBV10-3 and TRBJ2-7; tentative D call: TRBD1 (6 bases). Germline values: CDR1 ENHRY, CDR2 SYGVKD. This CDR3 spans 14 amino acids. Trimming left V 5 bases short and J 3 bases short, with 14 bases between. The CDR3 loop is CAISPSGTSYEQYF. CDR3 nucleotide sequence: TGTGCCATCAGTCCCTCCGGGACAAGCTACGAGCAGTACTTC.

This clone was seen once. The chain couples TRBV6-1 to TRBJ2-5; 10 nucleotides match TRBD2. CDR3 length: 14 amino acids. With 4 bases clipped from V and 5 bases from J, the junction kept 4 bases outside the gene matches. CDR1 and CDR2 from the germline V gene are MNHNS and SASEGT. The CDR3 DNA is TGTGCCAGCAGTGTGCTAGCGGGGGCTGAGACCCAGTACTTC. The encoded protein is CASSVLAGAETQYF.

On this clone: The junction does not match germline at one end; this may be a read error. Other DNA sequences in this specimen translate into the identical CDR3. The chain combines TRBV6-5 with TRBJ2-7; possibly TRBD1 or TRBD2 for D (6 bases each). This CDR3 spans 15 amino acids. CDR1 is MNHEY and CDR2 is SVGAGI in the germline V gene. CDR3 loop: CASSPPGAPSYEQYF. CDR3 coding DNA: TGTGCCAGCAGTCCTCCGGGGGCTCCTTCCTACGAACAGTACTTC.

The chain combines TRBV6-4 with TRBJ2-2; D is perhaps TRBD1 (5 bases). Germline assignment: CDR1 MRHNA and CDR2 SNTAGT. Trimming shortened V by 7 bases and J by 6 bases, and 15 bases separated the two germline ends. The CDR3 runs 14 residues. The CDR3 DNA reads TGTGCCAGCACGGACACGGGCGGAGCCGGGGAGCTGTTTTTT. Amino acid sequence: CASTDTGGAGELFF.

This clone was seen once. The gene calls are TRBV2 and TRBJ2-5, with D perhaps matching TRBD2 (7 bases). V lost 0 bases to trimming and J lost 2 bases, with 16 bases between them. Per germline, CDR1 SNHLY and CDR2 FYNNEI. The CDR3 length is 17 residues. CDR3 loop: CASSEARGGGQQETQYF. CDR3 coding DNA: TGTGCCAGCAGTGAAGCGAGGGGCGGGGGCCAACAAGAGACCCAGTACTTC.

This chain connects TRBV21-1 to TRBJ1-1; TRBD1, the table's D call, lacks a check against the DNA. TRBV21-1 is a documented pseudogene. The CDR3 spans 16 residues. The CDR3 region has the DNA TGTGCCAGCAGCAAAGTAAACAGGGGCGGTGGCACTGAAGCTTTCTTT. Translation: CASSKVNRGGGTEAFF.

The rearrangement links TRBV5-3 to TRBJ1-1; 8 bases match TRBD1. TRBV5-3 is an ORF, with its function uncertain. The CDR3 length is 16 residues. V shed 1 base, J shed 4 bases, and the junction held 9 bases outside the gene matches. As DNA, the CDR3 is TGTGCCAGAAGCTTGCGGCAGGGGGCTATTATCACTGAAGCTTTCTTT. Its translation is CARSLRQGAIITEAFF.

This clone came up once. The chain couples TRBV30 to TRBJ1-2; D gene ambiguous. The CDR3 runs to 13 residues. CDR1 and CDR2 from the germline V gene are GTSNPN and SVGIG (reference sequence). Trimming left V 5 bases short and J 4 bases short, with 14 bases between. CDR3 nucleotide sequence: TGTGCCTGGGCACGGCTACACCCCTATGGCTACACCTTC. Translation: CAWARLHPYGYTF.

The chain recombines TRBV7-3 with TRBJ2-3; D perhaps matches TRBD2 (7 bases). The CDR3 is 15 amino acids. Trimming pared 3 bases from V and 3 bases from J, leaving 13 bases between. Looked up from germline, CDR1 is SGHTA and CDR2 is FQGTGA. The CDR3 spells CASSLAGARTDTQYF. In nucleotides, the CDR3 is TGTGCCAGCAGCTTGGCGGGGGCCAGGACAGATACGCAGTATTTT.

The rearrangement uses TRBV6-1 and TRBJ2-2, with D perhaps TRBD1 or TRBD2 (5 bases each). The germline V and J ends were trimmed by 2 bases and 0 bases, with 10 bases remaining between them. The CDR3 runs 16 residues. Germline values: CDR1 MNHNS, CDR2 SASEGT. CDR3 coding DNA: TGTGCCAGCAGTGAATGGGGGACGACGAACACCGGGGAGCTGTTTTTT. Translating it yields CASSEWGTTNTGELFF.

This chain joins TRBV5-1 and TRBJ2-5, with D perhaps being TRBD1 or TRBD2 (5 bases each). Trimming shortened V by 4 bases and J by 4 bases, and 17 bases separated the two germline ends. The germline V gene encodes CDR1 SGHRS and CDR2 YFSETQ. This CDR3 spans 15 amino acids. The CDR3 coding sequence is TGCGCCAGCAGCATGGGACCGGATCCTAGAGAGACCCAGTACTTC. This codes for CASSMGPDPRETQYF.